The T cell receptor (beta chain) under discussion was sequenced for a study of identical twins. Study-wide results and caveats: Conclusions leaned on cross-sectional statistical analysis and did not track the same donors over time. For cord blood, abundant beta clonotypes had fewer insertions, unlike memory repertoires, which showed none. Possibly, invariant MAIT and iNKT cells partly confounded zero-insertion analyses.

Carrying unique molecular identifiers, the cDNA also gained a universal primer site through template switching. TCRdb redid the calling of the 5' RACE reads with MiXCR, one entry per CDR3 protein. Of 550,000 to 700,000 distinct CDR3 sequences in the sample, approximately 9.6% are singletons; the top ten hold under 3%. Many counts were recorded for this clonotype. Its antigen remains unknown. The CDR3 is 15 residues long. Germline trimming cut 6 bases from V and 3 bases from J; bases unmatched to any gene: 11. This sample also appeared in a second study, on yellow fever vaccine responses in identical twins.

This receptor was taken from a woman aged 18-29 years in good health. The material sequenced was PBMCs. The J gene is TRBJ2-7, the V gene TRBV12-3 or TRBV12-4, with TRBD1 identical over 7 bases. CDR3 region: CASSPRFDRDYEQYF. The CDR3 DNA is TGTGCCAGCAGCCCCCGGTTTGACAGGGACTACGAGCAGTACTTC.